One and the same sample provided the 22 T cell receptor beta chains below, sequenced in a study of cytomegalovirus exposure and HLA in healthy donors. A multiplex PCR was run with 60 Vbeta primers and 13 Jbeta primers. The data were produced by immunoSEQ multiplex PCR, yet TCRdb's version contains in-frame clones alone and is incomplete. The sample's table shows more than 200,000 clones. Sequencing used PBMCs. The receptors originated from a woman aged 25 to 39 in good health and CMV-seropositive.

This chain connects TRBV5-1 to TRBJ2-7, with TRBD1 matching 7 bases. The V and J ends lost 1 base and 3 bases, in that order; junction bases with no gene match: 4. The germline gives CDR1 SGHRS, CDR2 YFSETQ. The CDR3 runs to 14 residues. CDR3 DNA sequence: TGCGCCAGCAGCTTGTACAGGGGCAGCTACGAGCAGTACTTC. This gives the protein CASSLYRGSYEQYF.

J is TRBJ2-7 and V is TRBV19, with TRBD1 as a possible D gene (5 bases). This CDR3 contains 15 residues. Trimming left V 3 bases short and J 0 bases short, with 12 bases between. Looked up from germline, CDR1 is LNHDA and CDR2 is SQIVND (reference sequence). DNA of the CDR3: TGTGCCAGTAGTATCCTTGCAGGGTCCTCCTACGAGCAGTACTTC. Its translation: CASSILAGSSYEQYF.

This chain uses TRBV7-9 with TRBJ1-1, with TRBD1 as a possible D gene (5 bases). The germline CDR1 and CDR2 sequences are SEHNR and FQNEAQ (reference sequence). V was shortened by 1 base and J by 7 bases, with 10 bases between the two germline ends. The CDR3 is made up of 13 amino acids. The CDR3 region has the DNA TGTGCCAGCAGCTTAGTTGGGGCTGATGAAGCTTTCTTT. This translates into CASSLVGADEAFF.

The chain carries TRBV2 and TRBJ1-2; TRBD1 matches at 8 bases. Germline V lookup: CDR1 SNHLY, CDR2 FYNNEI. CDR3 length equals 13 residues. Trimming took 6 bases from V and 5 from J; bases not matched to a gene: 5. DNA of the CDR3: TGTGCCAGCAGGGGGGACAGGTATTATGGCTACACCTTC. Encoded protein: CASRGDRYYGYTF.

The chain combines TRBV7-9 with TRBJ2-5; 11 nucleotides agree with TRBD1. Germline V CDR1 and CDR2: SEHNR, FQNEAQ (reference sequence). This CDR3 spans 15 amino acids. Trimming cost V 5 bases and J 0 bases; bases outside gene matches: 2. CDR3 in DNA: TGTGCCAGCAGCCGGGACAGGGGGTACCAAGAGACCCAGTACTTC. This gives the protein CASSRDRGYQETQYF.

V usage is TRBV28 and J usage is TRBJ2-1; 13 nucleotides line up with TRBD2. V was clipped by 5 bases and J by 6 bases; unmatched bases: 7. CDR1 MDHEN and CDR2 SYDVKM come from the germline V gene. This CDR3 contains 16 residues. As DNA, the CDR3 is TGTGCCAGCAGTGGACCTACTAGCGGGAGGGCCAATGAGCAGTTCTTC. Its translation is CASSGPTSGRANEQFF. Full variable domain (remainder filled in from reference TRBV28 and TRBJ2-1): DVKVTQSSRYLVKRTGEKVFLECVQDMDHENMFWYRQDPGLGLRLIYFSYDVKMKEKGDIPEGYSVSREKKERFSLILESASTNQTSMYLCASSGPTSGRANEQFFGPGTRLTVL.

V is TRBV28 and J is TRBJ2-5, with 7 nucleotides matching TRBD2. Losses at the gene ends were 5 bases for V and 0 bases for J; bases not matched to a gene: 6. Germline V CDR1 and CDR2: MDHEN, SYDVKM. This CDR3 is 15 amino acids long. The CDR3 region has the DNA TGTGCCAGCAGTCCTCGGCGGGGGTACCAAGAGACCCAGTACTTC. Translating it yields CASSPRRGYQETQYF.

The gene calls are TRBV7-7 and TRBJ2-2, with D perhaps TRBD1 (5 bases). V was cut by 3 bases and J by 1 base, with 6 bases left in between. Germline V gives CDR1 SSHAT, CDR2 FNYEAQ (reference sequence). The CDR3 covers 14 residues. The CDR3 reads CASSFGQNTGELFF. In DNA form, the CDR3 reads TGTGCCAGCAGCTTTGGACAGAACACCGGGGAGCTGTTTTTT.

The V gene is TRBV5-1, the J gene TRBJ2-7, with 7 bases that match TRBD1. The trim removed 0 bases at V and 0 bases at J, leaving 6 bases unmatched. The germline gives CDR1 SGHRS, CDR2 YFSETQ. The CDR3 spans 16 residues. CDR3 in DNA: TGCGCCAGCAGCTTGGAAGGGGGCGCGACCTCCTACGAGCAGTACTTC. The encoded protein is CASSLEGGATSYEQYF.

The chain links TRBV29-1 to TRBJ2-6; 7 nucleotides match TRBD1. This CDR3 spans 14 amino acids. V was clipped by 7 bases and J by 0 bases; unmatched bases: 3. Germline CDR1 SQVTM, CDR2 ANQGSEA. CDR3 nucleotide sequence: TGCAGCGCGGGACAGAGCTCTGGGGCCAACGTCCTGACTTTC. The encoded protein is CSAGQSSGANVLTF. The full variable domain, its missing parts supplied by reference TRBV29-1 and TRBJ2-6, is SAVISQKPSRDICQRGTSLTIQCQVDSQVTMMFWYRQQPGQSLTLIATANQGSEATYESGFVIDKFPISRPNLTFSTLTVSNMSPEDSSIYLCSAGQSSGANVLTFGAGSRLTVL.

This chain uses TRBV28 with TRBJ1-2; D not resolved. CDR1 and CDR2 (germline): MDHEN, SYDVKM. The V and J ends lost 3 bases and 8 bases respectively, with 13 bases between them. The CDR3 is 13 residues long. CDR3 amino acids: CASSFERRRGYTF. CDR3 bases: TGTGCCAGCAGTTTCGAAAGGCGCAGGGGCTACACCTTC.

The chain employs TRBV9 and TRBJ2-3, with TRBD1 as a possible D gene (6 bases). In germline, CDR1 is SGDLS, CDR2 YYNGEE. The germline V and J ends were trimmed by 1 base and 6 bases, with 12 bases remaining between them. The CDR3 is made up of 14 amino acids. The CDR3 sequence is CASSVRTAVDTQYF. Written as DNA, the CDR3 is TGTGCCAGCAGCGTACGGACAGCGGTGGATACGCAGTATTTT.

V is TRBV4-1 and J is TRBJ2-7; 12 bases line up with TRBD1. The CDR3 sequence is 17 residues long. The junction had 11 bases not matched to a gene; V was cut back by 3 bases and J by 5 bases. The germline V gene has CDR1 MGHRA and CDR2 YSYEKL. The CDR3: CASSHLVPGQGADEQYF. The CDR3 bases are TGCGCCAGCAGCCACCTTGTCCCGGGACAGGGGGCAGACGAGCAGTACTTC.

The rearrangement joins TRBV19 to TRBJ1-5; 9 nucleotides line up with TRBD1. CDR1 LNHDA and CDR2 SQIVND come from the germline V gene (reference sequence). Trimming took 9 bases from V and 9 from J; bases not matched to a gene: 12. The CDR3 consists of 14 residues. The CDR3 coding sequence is TGTGCCAGCTCTGGACAGGGGTCGGGGAGGCCCCAGCATTTT. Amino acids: CASSGQGSGRPQHF.

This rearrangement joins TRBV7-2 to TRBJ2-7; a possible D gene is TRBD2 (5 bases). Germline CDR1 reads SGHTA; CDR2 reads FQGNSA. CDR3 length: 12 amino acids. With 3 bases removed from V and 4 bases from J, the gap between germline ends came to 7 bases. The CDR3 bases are TGTGCCAGCAGCTTGTCGGGGTACGAGCAGTACTTC. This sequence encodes CASSLSGYEQYF.

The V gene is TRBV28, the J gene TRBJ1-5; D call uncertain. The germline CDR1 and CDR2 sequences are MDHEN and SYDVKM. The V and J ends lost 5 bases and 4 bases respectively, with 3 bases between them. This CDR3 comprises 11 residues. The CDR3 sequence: CASSLNQPQHF. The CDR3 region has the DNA TGTGCCAGCAGTCTAAATCAGCCCCAGCATTTT.

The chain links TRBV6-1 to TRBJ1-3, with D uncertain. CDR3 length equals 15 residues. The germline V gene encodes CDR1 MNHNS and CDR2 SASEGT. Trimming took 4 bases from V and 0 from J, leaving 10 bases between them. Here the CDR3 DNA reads TGTGCCAGCAGTGGCAGGCTGTACTCTGGAAACACCATATATTTT. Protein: CASSGRLYSGNTIYF.

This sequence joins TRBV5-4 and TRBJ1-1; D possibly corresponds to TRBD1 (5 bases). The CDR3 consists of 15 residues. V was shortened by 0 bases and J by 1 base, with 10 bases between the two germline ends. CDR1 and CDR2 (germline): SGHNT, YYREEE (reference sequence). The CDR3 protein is CASSLEWGGNTEAFF. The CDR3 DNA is TGTGCCAGCAGCTTGGAGTGGGGGGGGAACACTGAAGCTTTCTTT.

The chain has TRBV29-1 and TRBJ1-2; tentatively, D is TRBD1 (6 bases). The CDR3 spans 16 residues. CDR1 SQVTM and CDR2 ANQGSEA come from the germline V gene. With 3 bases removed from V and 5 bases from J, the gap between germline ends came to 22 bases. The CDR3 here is CSVDFGVKGGGYGYTF. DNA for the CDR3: TGCAGCGTTGATTTCGGCGTAAAGGGGGGGGGATATGGCTACACCTTC.

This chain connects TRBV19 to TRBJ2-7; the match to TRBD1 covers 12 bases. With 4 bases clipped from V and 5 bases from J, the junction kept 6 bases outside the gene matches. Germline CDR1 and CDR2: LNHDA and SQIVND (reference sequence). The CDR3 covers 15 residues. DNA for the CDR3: TGTGCCAGTAGTACAACCGGGACAGGGGGCCACGAGCAGTACTTC. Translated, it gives CASSTTGTGGHEQYF.

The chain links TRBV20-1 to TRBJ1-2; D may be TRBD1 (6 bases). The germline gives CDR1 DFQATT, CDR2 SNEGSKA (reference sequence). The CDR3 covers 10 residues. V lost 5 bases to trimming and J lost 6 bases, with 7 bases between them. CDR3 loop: CSAYRDGYTF. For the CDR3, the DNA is TGCAGTGCTTACAGGGATGGCTACACCTTC.

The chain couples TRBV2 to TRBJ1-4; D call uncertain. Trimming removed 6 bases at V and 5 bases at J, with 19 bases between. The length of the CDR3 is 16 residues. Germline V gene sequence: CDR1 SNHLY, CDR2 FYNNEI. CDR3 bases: TGTGCCAGCAGCGAACCGGTGACACGCGGGAATGAAAAACTGTTTTTT. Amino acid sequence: CASSEPVTRGNEKLFF.